This T cell receptor (beta chain) was profiled in a study of blood T cell repertoires in COVID-19. Turning to the study itself: COVID-19 samples from acute and convalescent phases originated in the United States, Italy and Spain.

Source study methods: For nucleated cells, counts were estimated from reference gene primer amplification. Method: immunoSEQ multiplex PCR; TCRdb's copy keeps in-frame clones and lacks some. V and J calls and clone size are as listed in that table; D and trimming were resolved from the DNA. The sample carries around 180,000 clones, about four fifths recorded once. Trimming pared 2 bases from V and 6 bases from J, leaving 10 bases between. This CDR3 comprises 13 residues. Germline V lookup: CDR1 SGHNT, CDR2 YENEEA. The TCR was taken from a woman of 80 years or more with COVID-19, enrolled during active disease. The sequenced sample consisted of peripheral blood. This chain joins TRBV11-3 and TRBJ1-1, with unresolved D. CDR3 residues: CASSLTILAEAFF. CDR3 nucleotide sequence: TGTGCCAGCAGCTTAACAATTCTGGCTGAAGCTTTCTTT.